This T cell receptor beta chain was captured by sequencing in a study of human T cells and chemical hapten exposure. General observations from the study: TCRs at high frequency, those above 1 in 1000, did not change with DPC sensitization.

Specified time point: pre-sensitization, week 0. Treatment specified: therapeutic diphenylcyclopropenone sensitization with weekly scalp DPC. TCRdb re-called the RACE reads with MiXCR, one entry per CDR3 protein. The sample yields some 300,000 distinct CDR3 sequences, about 5% seen once. The CDR3 runs to 15 residues. Deletions cut 4 bases from V and 4 bases from J, with 18 bases between. CDR1 and CDR2 (germline): DFQATT, SNEGSKA (reference sequence). This clonotype was recorded many times. Its antigen is still unknown. The source is a woman between 18 and 29 years old with alopecia areata. Some clones in this sample may be carry-over from other donors' samples. The sample here was whole blood, taken in connection with sensitization to the hapten diphenylcyclopropenone (DPC). This rearrangement joins TRBV20-1 to TRBJ2-3; D ambiguous. The CDR3 here is CSAIWAFLAPDTQYF. The CDR3 bases are TGCAGTGCTATTTGGGCTTTCCTTGCACCAGATACGCAGTATTTT.